This TCR beta chain was sequenced during a study of radiation and T cells in renal cell carcinoma (TCRdb year 2020). As for the study more broadly: Samples were obtained from a clinical trial, in which 15 Gy stereotactic body radiation therapy was delivered to primary renal cell carcinomas and nephrectomy was performed 4 weeks later. In total, roughly 53 samples underwent TCR beta sequencing: some 26 tumors plus 27 peripheral blood samples. Across all 50 or so samples, several million unique CDR3 nucleotide sequences encoding over 2.5 million unique CDR3 amino acid sequences were identified.

Overall results and qualifications from the work: With a single-armed trial design, the study had no way to address how radiation dose or scheduling affects the TCR repertoire. Changes in the blood repertoire were not tracked past 4 weeks after treatment. In blood, the top tumor clonotypes increased from baseline to 2 weeks after radiation and then shrank by 4 weeks, which suggests a temporary expansion of tumor-resident clones. Because no pretreatment tumor biopsies were available, whether clonotypes were present in the tumor at baseline could not be determined.

Per the publication, the time point label means: baseline pretreatment blood. In the paper's terms, the treatment or condition label means: 15 Gy SBRT to primary tumor, nephrectomy 4 weeks later. Serial peripheral blood from radiation-treated patients was sampled at baseline, 2 weeks and 4 weeks after SBRT to track tumor-enriched clonotypes. All patients had renal cell carcinoma with clear cell pathology. The QIAamp DNA Blood Mini Kit (Qiagen) was used to prepare genomic DNA for TCR sequencing. The analyses included only samples that passed all quality control checks. For this clone: Its antigen specificity is not known. One base away there is no much larger clone; base qualities are not given.

The immunoSEQ kit was used, according to the manufacturer's recommendations, to generate TCR beta libraries from genomic DNA. To prepare libraries, a first multiplex PCR with proprietary primers was run, followed by a second PCR that added unique barcodes, and a bead cleanup was done after each round. Each sample batch included a kit-provided positive control reaction and a negative control reaction. The final libraries were assessed on an Agilent 4200 TapeStation D1000 ScreenTape, pooled by volume, and quantified by qPCR. Sequencing was performed on an Illumina NextSeq500 with a MidOutput 150-cycle cartridge, and 156 Read1 and 15 Index1 cycles were run with kit custom primers. The pooled library was loaded at around 0.98 pM, with a roughly 20% PhiX control spiked in. The published analysis was carried out like this. The vendor-processed data were analyzed in R, and a clonotype was defined as all T cells that share the same CDR3 nucleotide sequence. For clone abundance analyses, frequencies were normalized to the 10,000 most abundant clones in each sample. Public T cell clones, which averaged fewer than five per sample, were excluded before analysis. Tumor-enriched and baseline blood-enriched clonotypes were defined by at least a 32-fold difference in abundance between compartments. Clonotypes expanded or contracted between blood time points were identified with a beta-binomial differential abundance model. Similarity between tumor and blood repertoires was quantified using the Baroni-Urbani and Buser coefficient, and groups were compared with two-tailed Wilcoxon tests in R. TCRdb holds this immuneACCESS table with in-frame rearrangements only. Some clones are missing; in checked studies, unresolved V genes explain under half, and the rest has no known cause. V and J calls plus clone size are reproduced from that table; the DNA served to infer D and trimming. The table for this sample lists 120,000 to 150,000 clones; less than 90% of them were counted only once. The ten largest clonotypes hold over 3.5% of the sample.

According to the germline V gene, CDR1 reads SGHRS and CDR2 reads YFSETQ. V is reduced by 6 bases and J by 0 bases, leaving a spacing of 14 bases between them. There are 15 amino acids in the CDR3, from cysteine to phenylalanine inclusive. The retained sequence is limited to the CDR3, 45 bases, with the frame set at the first base. This specimen consisted of blood, obtained from a patient whose treatment included radiotherapy and nephrectomy. This receptor was identified in a woman in her 70s with renal cell carcinoma. The rearranged segments are TRBV5-1 and TRBJ2-3; the D segment cannot be called with confidence. The CDR3 here reads CASTLDRTSTDTQYF. The DNA reads as follows: TGCGCCAGCACCCTCGACCGTACTAGCACAGATACGCAGTATTTT.